Sequencing of this TCR beta chain was carried out in a study of blood T cell repertoires in COVID-19. Across the study: Acute-phase and convalescent COVID-19 samples originated in the United States, Italy and Spain.

The V gene lost 5 bases and the J gene lost 1 base, with 8 bases spanning the gap. Germline V gene data show CDR1 as SNHLY and CDR2 as FYNNEI. This CDR3 is 13 amino acids long. Original processing methods: Scientists estimated how many nucleated cells there were by amplifying reference gene primers. Assay used: immunoSEQ multiplex PCR; TCRdb lists only in-frame clones, some missing. V, J and clone size were drawn from that table, and D and trimming were deduced from the DNA. Altogether roughly 15,000 clones are present, roughly 73% being singletons, with the ten largest covering 20%. Material: peripheral blood. This sequence joins TRBV2 and TRBJ1-1; possible D gene TRBD1, 5 bases. This receptor was obtained from a boy aged 2 to 10 with active or convalescent COVID-19. CDR3 protein: CASSQGRNTEAFF. The CDR3 coding sequence is TGTGCCAGCAGTCAGGGAAGGAACACTGAAGCTTTCTTT. The whole variable domain, filled in from reference TRBV2 and TRBJ1-1, reads EPEVTQTPSHQVTQMGQEVILRCVPISNHLYFYWYRQILGQKVEFLVSFYNNEISEKSEIFDDQFSVERPDGSNFTLKIRSTKLEDSAMYFCASSQGRNTEAFFGQGTRLTVV.